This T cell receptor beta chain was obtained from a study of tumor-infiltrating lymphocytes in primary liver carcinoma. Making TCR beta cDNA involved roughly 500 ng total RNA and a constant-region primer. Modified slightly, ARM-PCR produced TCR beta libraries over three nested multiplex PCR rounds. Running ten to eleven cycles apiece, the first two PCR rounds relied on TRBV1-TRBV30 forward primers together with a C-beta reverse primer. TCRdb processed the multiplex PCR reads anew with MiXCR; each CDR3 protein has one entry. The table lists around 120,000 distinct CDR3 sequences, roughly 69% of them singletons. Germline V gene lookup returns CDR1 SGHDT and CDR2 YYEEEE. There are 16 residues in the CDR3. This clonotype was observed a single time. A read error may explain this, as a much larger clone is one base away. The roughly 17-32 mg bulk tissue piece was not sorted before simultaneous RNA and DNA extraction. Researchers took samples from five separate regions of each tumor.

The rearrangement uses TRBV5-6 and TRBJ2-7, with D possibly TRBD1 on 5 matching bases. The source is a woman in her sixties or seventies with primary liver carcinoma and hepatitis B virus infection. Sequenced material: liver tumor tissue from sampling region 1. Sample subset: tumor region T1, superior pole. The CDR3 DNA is TGTGCCAGCAGCCCTAACTTGGGGCTCAGCTCCTACGAGCGGTACTTC. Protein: CASSPNLGLSSYERYF.